The rows below give T cell receptor beta chains drawn from one sample of a study of cytomegalovirus exposure and HLA in healthy donors. Generated by immunoSEQ multiplex PCR, the TCRdb table keeps only in-frame clones and is missing some. This sample has 100,000 to 150,000 clones, with roughly 84% found just once. Sequencing used PBMCs. These receptors were collected from a girl aged 2 to 10 in good health and CMV-seronegative. The CDR3 runs from the conserved cysteine through the conserved F or W. A D gene is named only where the DNA matches it firmly. Rows may omit the clone size; those that give it use once, few, many or a size class.

TRBJ1-5	.	TRBV19	14	TRBD1	TGTGCCAGTAGTACCCTGACAGGGGGCCAGCCCCAGCATTTT	CASSTLTGGQPQHF
TRBJ1-2	.	TRBV7-3	16	TRBD1	TGTGCCAGCAGCTCGGGGACGGGACAGGGTGTCTATGGCTACACCTTC	CASSSGTGQGVYGYTF
TRBJ2-4	few	TRBV7-2	14	TRBD1	TGTGCCAGCAGCCTTGGGACAGGGATAAACATTCAGTACTTC	CASSLGTGINIQYF
TRBJ1-5	once	TRBV28	14	TRBD1	TGTGCCAGCGGGACAGTTACCAGCAATCAGCCCCAGCATTTT	CASGTVTSNQPQHF
TRBJ1-1	.	TRBV7-2	15	TRBD1	TGTGCCAGCAGCTCTTTTACAGGGGCGAACACTGAAGCTTTCTTT	CASSSFTGANTEAFF
TRBJ1-4	.	TRBV6-6	15	.	TGTGCCAGCAGAAAGGGGATTTGGGGAAATGAAAAACTGTTTTTT	CASRKGIWGNEKLFF
TRBJ2-3	.	TRBV5-8	15	.	TGTGCCAGCAGCAGGGGGCGGACTAATGCAGATACGCAGTATTTT	CASSRGRTNADTQYF
TRBJ2-7	.	TRBV15	14	TRBD1	TGTGCCACCAGCAAATCGGGACAGGGATACGAGCAGTACTTC	CATSKSGQGYEQYF
TRBJ1-1	.	TRBV11-2	17	TRBD1	TGTGCCAGCAGCCTGTACGGGACAGGCTCCGATTACACTGAAGCTTTCTTT	CASSLYGTGSDYTEAFF
TRBJ2-1	.	TRBV7-8	12	.	TGTGCCAGCAGCCTAAGTTACAATGAGCAGTTCTTC	CASSLSYNEQFF
TRBJ1-5	.	TRBV6-5	15	.	TGTGCCAGCAGTTACTCTCGGGGGGGCAATCAGCCCCAGCATTTT	CASSYSRGGNQPQHF